Sequencing of this T cell receptor beta chain was carried out in a study of beta chain features in type 1 diabetes. Study results and caveats: In all four CD4+ subsets, TCRB CDR3 length was significantly, moderately reduced in type 1 diabetes. VDJ junctions in type 1 diabetes patients carried more deletions and fewer insertions.

V shed 6 bases and J 0 bases; nucleotides not matched to a gene: 4. Per the germline V gene, CDR1 is MDHEN and CDR2 is SYDVKM. The CDR3 contains 14 residues. This clone has a handful of counts. Its target is unknown. Reverse transcription of all isolated RNA meant that expressed TCRB transcripts were sequenced. Naive, central memory and regulatory T cell samples produced a mean of about 3.5 million reads. The protocol was immunoSEQ multiplex PCR, while the TCRdb copy is restricted to in-frame clones and leaves out a portion. The table records fewer than 900,000 clones, roughly 16% of them present only once.

Sequencing was performed on naive CD4+ T cells from blood. J is TRBJ2-7 and V is TRBV28; the match to TRBD2 covers 8 bases. This TCR derives from a woman aged 18-30 years in good health. The CDR3 spells CASRLAGNSYEQYF. CDR3 coding DNA: TGTGCCAGCAGATTAGCGGGGAACTCCTACGAGCAGTACTTC.